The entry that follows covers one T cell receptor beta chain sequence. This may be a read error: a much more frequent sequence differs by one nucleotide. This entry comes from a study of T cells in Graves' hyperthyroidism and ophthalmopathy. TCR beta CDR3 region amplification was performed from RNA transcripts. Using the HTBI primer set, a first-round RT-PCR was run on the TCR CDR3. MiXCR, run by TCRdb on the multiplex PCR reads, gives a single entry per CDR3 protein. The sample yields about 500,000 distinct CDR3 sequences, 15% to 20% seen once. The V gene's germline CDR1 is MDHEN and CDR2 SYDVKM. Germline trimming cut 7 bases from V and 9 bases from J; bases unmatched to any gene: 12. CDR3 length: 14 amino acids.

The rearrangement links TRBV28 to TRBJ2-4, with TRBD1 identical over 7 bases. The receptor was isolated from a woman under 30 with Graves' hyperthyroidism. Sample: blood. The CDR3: CASKGARELSIQYF. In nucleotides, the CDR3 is TGTGCCAGCAAGGGGGCAAGGGAATTGAGCATTCAGTACTTC.